This TCR beta chain came from a study of blood T cell repertoires in COVID-19. With 4 bases removed from V and 0 bases from J, the gap between germline ends came to 13 bases. The CDR3 has 16 amino acids. Germline V gives CDR1 SQVTM, CDR2 ANQGSEA. TCRdb's table, derived via immunoSEQ multiplex PCR, lists solely in-frame clones and lacks some. The sample yields around 130,000 clones, 87% seen once. The chain links TRBV29-1 to TRBJ2-6; D remains unclear. Sequenced: peripheral blood. This clonotype originated in a woman aged 55-70 years with acute or convalescent COVID-19. The CDR3, as DNA: TGCAGCGTTGTTGAGAGTCCAAACTCTGGGGCCAACGTCCTGACTTTC. Translated, it gives CSVVESPNSGANVLTF.